This entry concerns a single T cell receptor (beta chain). Its antigen is unidentified. This sample was included in a study of T-cell reconstitution after alpha-beta-depleted transplantation in children. Overall study findings and caveats: Reports say that about two months after transplant, the alpha-beta T cells came out of several hundred graft clones that had expanded. Surviving recipient cells, namely T cells and thymic progenitors, were the source of high day-60 TCRbeta diversity in some patients.

The CDR3 covers 18 residues. Germline CDR1 is LGHNT and CDR2 is FRNRAP. V lost 5 bases and J lost 0; bases outside the gene matches: 10. The authors prepared the TCRbeta library with unique molecular identifiers. MiXCR was run by TCRdb on the PCR reads, yielding one entry per CDR3 protein. The sample shows approximately 980,000 distinct CDR3 sequences, about 29% of them seen only once. Sequenced here: PBMCs, mostly from graft donor cells, sampled 360 days after TCRalphabeta/CD19-depleted stem cell transplant. This sequence was found in a boy less than two years old who had a stem cell transplant for SCID, so the T cells may come from the graft donor. The chain uses TRBV12-5 and TRBJ1-3; 10 bases fit TRBD1. As DNA, the CDR3 is TGTGCTAGTGGTACCGGGACAGGGGCCCTAAACTCTGGAAACACCATATATTTT. This gives the protein CASGTGTGALNSGNTIYF.